This T cell receptor (beta chain) stems from a study of long-term antiretroviral therapy in people with HIV. For the study at large: The oldest samples precede the 2015 immediate-ART recommendation by about a decade.

Concerning this clone itself: Its antigen remains unknown.

It was version v3.0 of the immunoSEQ assay that was run at survey level. Measured with immunoSEQ multiplex PCR; TCRdb has only the in-frame clones, and not every one. The sample shows tens of thousands of clones, 80% to 90% of them seen only once. Study-wide results and caveats: Across all time points, the repertoire was dominated by clones that expanded before ART.

This specimen consisted of unsorted PBMCs, obtained 0.4 years before starting antiretroviral therapy. This receptor was identified in a man aged 18-30 years with HIV.

The CDR3 sequence is CASSPEAGLAKNIQYF. CDR3 DNA sequence: TGTGCCAGCAGCCCTGAGGCGGGGTTAGCCAAAAACATTCAGTACTTC. V and J are TRBV7-2 and TRBJ2-4, with D perhaps TRBD2 (6 bases). The CDR3 covers 16 residues. V lost 5 bases and J lost 0, with 14 bases in between. Looked up from germline, CDR1 is SGHTA and CDR2 is FQGNSA.